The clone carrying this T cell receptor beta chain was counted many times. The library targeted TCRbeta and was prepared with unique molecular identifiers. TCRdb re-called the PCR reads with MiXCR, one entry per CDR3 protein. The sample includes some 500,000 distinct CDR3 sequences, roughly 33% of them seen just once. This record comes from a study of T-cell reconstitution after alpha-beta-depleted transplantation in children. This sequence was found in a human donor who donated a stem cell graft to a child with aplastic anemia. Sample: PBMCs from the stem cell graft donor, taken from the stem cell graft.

DNA for the CDR3: TGTGCCAGCAGCTTGGACAGGGGGCTTGGCTACACCTTC. This encodes CASSLDRGLGYTF. This chain joins TRBV5-6 and TRBJ1-2, with 9 bases matching TRBD1. Per germline, CDR1 SGHDT and CDR2 YYEEEE. The CDR3 sequence is 13 residues long. Trimming cost V 0 bases and J 7 bases; bases outside gene matches: 1.